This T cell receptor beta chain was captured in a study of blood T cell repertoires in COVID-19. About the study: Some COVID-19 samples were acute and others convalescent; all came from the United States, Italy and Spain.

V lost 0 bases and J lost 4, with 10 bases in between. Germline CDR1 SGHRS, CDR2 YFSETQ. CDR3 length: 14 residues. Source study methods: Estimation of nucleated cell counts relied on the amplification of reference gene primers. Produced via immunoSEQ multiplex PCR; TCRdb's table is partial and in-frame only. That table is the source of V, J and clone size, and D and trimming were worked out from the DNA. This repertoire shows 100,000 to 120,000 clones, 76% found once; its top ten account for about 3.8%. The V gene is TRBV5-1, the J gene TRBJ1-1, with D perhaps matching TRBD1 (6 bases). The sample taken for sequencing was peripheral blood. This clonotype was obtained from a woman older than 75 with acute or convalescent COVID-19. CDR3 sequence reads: CASSLEQGVTEAFF. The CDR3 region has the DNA TGCGCCAGCAGCTTGGAACAGGGAGTCACTGAAGCTTTCTTT. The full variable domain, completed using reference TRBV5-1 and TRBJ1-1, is KAGVTQTPRYLIKTRGQQVTLSCSPISGHRSVSWYQQTPGQGLQFLFEYFSETQRNKGNFPGRFSGRQFSNSRSEMNVSTLELGDSALYLCASSLEQGVTEAFFGQGTRLTVV.